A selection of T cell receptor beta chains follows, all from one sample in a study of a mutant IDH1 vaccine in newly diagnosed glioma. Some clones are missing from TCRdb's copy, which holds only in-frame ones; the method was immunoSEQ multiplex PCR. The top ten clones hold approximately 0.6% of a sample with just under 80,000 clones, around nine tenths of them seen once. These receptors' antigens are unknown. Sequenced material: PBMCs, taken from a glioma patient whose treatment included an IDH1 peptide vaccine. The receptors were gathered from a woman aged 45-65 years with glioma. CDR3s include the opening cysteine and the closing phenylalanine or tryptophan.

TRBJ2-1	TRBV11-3	CASSRGGGNEQFF
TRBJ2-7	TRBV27	CASSGTGTKEQYF
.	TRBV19	CASSTPTAGPYEQYF
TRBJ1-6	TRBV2	CASILTSSYNSPLHF
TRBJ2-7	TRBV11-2	CASSLVAVSDEQYF
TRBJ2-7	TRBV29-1	CSVSKSRYEQYF
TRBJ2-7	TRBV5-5	CASSLIVYEQYF
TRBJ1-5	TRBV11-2	CASSRGDRQPQHF
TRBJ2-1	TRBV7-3	CASSSMTSGRGNEQFF
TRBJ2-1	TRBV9	CASSAGLGAYNEQFF
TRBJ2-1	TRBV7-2	CASSPRGSGPYNEQFF
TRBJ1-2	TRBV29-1	CSVDTYYGYTF